This T cell receptor (beta chain) was sequenced in a study of cytomegalovirus exposure and HLA in healthy donors. Overall study context: Some 85 million unique TCRs from HLA-typed donors were held in an early data release. Whole-study findings and limits: The study designated 150 or so TCR beta chains cytomegalovirus-associated.

CDR3 length: 15 amino acids. V was pared by 0 bases and J by 3 bases, with 4 bases of the junction left unmatched. Germline values: CDR1 SGDLS, CDR2 YYNGEE. With respect to this clone: Its specificity is unknown.

Researchers ran the PCR with 60 Vbeta and 13 Jbeta primers. TCRdb keeps only in-frame clones here, not all; method: immunoSEQ multiplex PCR. The repertoire holds about 110,000 clones, with 76% as singletons. The rearrangement links TRBV9 to TRBJ2-3; TRBD2 agrees at 7 bases. The TCR comes from a man aged 25 to 45 in good health and CMV-seropositive. Sequencing was carried out using PBMCs. In nucleotides, the CDR3 is TGTGCCAGCAGCGTAGCGGTAGCGGGTACAGATACGCAGTATTTT. Protein: CASSVAVAGTDTQYF.